This paragraph reports one TCR beta chain. The data were obtained in a study of CD8+ T cells in alopecia areata. Study-wide context: Oral tofacitinib, 5 to 10 mg twice daily, was given in an open-label trial.

RNA was extracted and reverse transcribed into cDNA as the sequencing template. Sequencing was performed with immunoSEQ multiplex PCR; in TCRdb, only in-frame clones are kept and a portion is missing. Of about 200,000 clones detected, around 66% appear once; the ten largest clones hold roughly 4.2%. Treatment specified: oral pan-JAK inhibitor, 5-10 mg twice daily. CDR3 size: 15 residues. Trimming removed 5 bases at V and 0 bases at J, with 13 bases between. The germline V gene has CDR1 MNHNY and CDR2 SVGAGI (reference sequence). This material consisted of CD4+ T cells sorted from blood, taken at week 4, from a patient treated with tofacitinib. V is TRBV6-6 and J is TRBJ1-2, with D tentatively TRBD1 (5 bases). The sequence was obtained from a human donor with alopecia areata. The CDR3 here is CASSKSRTTNYGYTF. In nucleotides, the CDR3 is TGTGCCAGCAGTAAGTCCAGGACAACTAACTATGGCTACACCTTC.